Listed below are T cell receptor beta chains from one sample, sequenced in a study of blood T cell repertoires in COVID-19. Only in-frame clones appear in the TCRdb table, and some are missing; sequencing was by immunoSEQ multiplex PCR. The table shows some 190,000 clones, with 85% occurring only once. Sequenced sample: peripheral blood. The receptors come from a woman older than 75 with acute or convalescent COVID-19. The CDR3 runs from the conserved cysteine through the conserved F or W. Fields, in order: clone size, D gene, J gene, V gene, CDR3 protein, CDR3 DNA. A D gene is named only where the DNA matches it firmly. The size of a clone is reported for some rows only, either as once, few or many, or as a class for expanded clones.

>.|.|TRBJ1-5|TRBV7-2
CASSLGAGQPQHF
TGTGCCAGCAGCTTAGGGGCAGGGCAGCCCCAGCATTTT
>.|TRBD2|TRBJ2-2|TRBV30
CAWSVSGRAAGELFF
TGTGCCTGGAGTGTTTCCGGGAGGGCGGCCGGGGAGCTGTTTTTT
>.|TRBD2|TRBJ2-1|TRBV19
CASSRAGAGGPLNEQFF
TGTGCCAGTAGTAGGGCCGGCGCGGGAGGACCCCTGAATGAGCAGTTCTTC
>.|.|TRBJ1-1|TRBV28
CASRIWTMGTEAFF
TGTGCCAGCAGGATTTGGACTATGGGGACTGAAGCTTTCTTT
>.|TRBD1|TRBJ1-5|TRBV5-6
CASSLYLLGTGSNQPQHF
TGTGCCAGCAGCTTGTACCTCCTCGGGACAGGGAGCAATCAGCCCCAGCATTTT
>.|TRBD1|TRBJ2-7|TRBV29-1
CSAEGTGDAYEQYF
TGCAGCGCTGAAGGGACAGGGGACGCCTACGAGCAGTACTTC
>.|TRBD2|TRBJ2-1|TRBV9
CASSVGGGYNEQFF
TGTGCCAGCAGCGTAGGCGGGGGGTACAATGAGCAGTTCTTC
>.|TRBD1|TRBJ2-7|TRBV19
CASSLMTGSGEQYF
TGTGCCAGTAGTCTAATGACAGGGTCGGGCGAGCAGTACTTC
>once|.|TRBJ2-1|TRBV5-1
CASGHGGGDLYTEQFF
TGCGCCAGCGGTCACGGAGGGGGGGACCTCTACACTGAGCAGTTCTTC
>.|.|TRBJ2-5|TRBV24-1
CATSDPARGETQYF
TGTGCCACCAGTGATCCCGCTCGCGGAGAGACCCAGTACTTC
>.|.|TRBJ1-2|TRBV7-2
CASSWGPESYGYTF
TGTGCCAGCAGCTGGGGGCCAGAAAGCTATGGCTACACCTTC
>.|.|TRBJ2-7|TRBV7-2
CASSWDSGRYEQYF
TGTGCCAGCAGTTGGGACTCGGGCCGCTACGAGCAGTACTTC
>.|.|TRBJ2-5|TRBV19
CASSPLARETQYF
TGTGCCAGTAGTCCTCTGGCCAGAGAGACCCAGTACTTC
>once|.|TRBJ1-2|TRBV4-1
CASSRSGGERVYGYTF
TGCGCCAGCAGCCGATCGGGTGGGGAGCGGGTATATGGCTACACCTTC
>.|TRBD2|TRBJ2-3|TRBV27
CASSPWGEGVRDTQYF
TGTGCCAGCAGTCCTTGGGGGGAGGGCGTCAGGGATACGCAGTATTTT
>.|TRBD1|TRBJ1-2|TRBV2
CASRDSGGYTF
TGTGCCAGTCGGGACAGCGGTGGCTACACCTTC
>.|.|TRBJ1-1|TRBV6-5
CASSGQHTEAFF
TGTGCCAGCAGCGGACAGCACACTGAAGCTTTCTTT
>.|TRBD2|TRBJ2-5|TRBV7-2
CASSLVRLAGGGETQYF
TGTGCCAGCAGCTTAGTGCGACTAGCGGGAGGTGGAGAGACCCAGTACTTC
>.|TRBD1|TRBJ1-2|TRBV18
CASSTTTGGESYGYTF
TGTGCCAGCTCAACCACGACAGGGGGCGAGAGCTATGGCTACACCTTC
>.|.|TRBJ2-7|TRBV5-1
CASSIQLGGRTNSYEQYF
TGCGCCAGCAGCATCCAACTTGGTGGGAGGACTAACTCCTACGAGCAGTACTTC
>.|.|TRBJ1-5|TRBV18
CASSPERDQPQHF
TGTGCCAGCTCACCGGAGCGCGATCAGCCCCAGCATTTT
>.|TRBD2|TRBJ2-1|TRBV7-9
CASSLPRASGRAEDEQFF
TGTGCCAGCAGCTTACCTCGCGCTAGCGGGAGGGCCGAAGATGAGCAGTTCTTC
>.|TRBD1|TRBJ2-2|TRBV29-1
CSVDRRNTGELFF
TGCAGCGTGGACAGGCGGAACACCGGGGAGCTGTTTTTT
>.|TRBD2|TRBJ2-3|TRBV16
CASSPFYSGGGTDTQYF
TGTGCCAGCAGCCCCTTTTACTCGGGAGGAGGCACAGATACGCAGTATTTT
>.|.|TRBJ1-5|TRBV7-2
CASSLSWGPYQPQHF
TGTGCCAGCAGCTTATCGTGGGGGCCTTATCAGCCCCAGCATTTT
>.|.|TRBJ1-2|TRBV30
CAWSLRDTQFFDGYTF
TGTGCCTGGAGTCTCCGGGACACACAGTTTTTTGATGGCTACACCTTC
>.|TRBD2|TRBJ2-1|TRBV18
CASSLLVPGTMLGNEQFF
TGTGCCAGCTCACTACTGGTCCCTGGGACTATGCTCGGCAATGAGCAGTTCTTC
>.|.|TRBJ1-2|TRBV2
CASSFEGGGGYTF
TGTGCCAGCAGTTTTGAGGGAGGAGGTGGCTACACCTTC
>once|.|TRBJ1-2|TRBV19
CASSMIAGGQSYGYTF
TGTGCCAGTAGTATGATCGCCGGGGGGCAGAGCTATGGCTACACCTTC
>few|.|TRBJ1-1|TRBV18
CASSSDRNTEAFF
TGTGCCAGCTCATCCGACAGGAACACTGAAGCTTTCTTT
>.|TRBD1|TRBJ1-2|TRBV9
CASSVGPGQGADGYTF
TGTGCCAGCAGCGTAGGTCCGGGACAGGGGGCGGATGGCTACACCTTC
>.|.|TRBJ1-1|TRBV6-5
CASSYSRGRPNTEAFF
TGTGCCAGCAGTTACTCGAGAGGCCGCCCGAACACTGAAGCTTTCTTT
>.|.|TRBJ1-3|TRBV21-1
CASRTGDRNTIYF
TGTGCCAGCAGAACAGGGGATAGGAACACCATATATTTT
>.|.|TRBJ1-1|TRBV2
CASSWEGRNTEAFF
TGTGCCAGCAGTTGGGAGGGGAGGAACACTGAAGCTTTCTTT
>.|.|TRBJ1-3|TRBV24-1
CATSDATGYGNTIYF
TGTGCCACCAGTGATGCCACAGGGTACGGAAACACCATATATTTT